This T cell receptor (beta chain) was observed in a study of identical twins. Using its own MiXCR run on the 5' RACE reads, TCRdb lists one record per CDR3 protein. Of about 1.7 million distinct CDR3 sequences in the sample, around a third are singletons; the top ten hold about 0.27%. As for this clonotype: The target antigen is unknown. This may be a read error, as it is one base from a much larger clone.

General study results and limits: With abundant cord blood beta clonotypes, insertions were fewer; memory repertoires showed no such pattern. Zero-insertion analyses were open to partial confounding by invariant MAIT and iNKT cells.

In germline, CDR1 is SGHRS, CDR2 YFSETQ. The CDR3 runs to 14 residues. The origin of this receptor is a newborn girl in good health. The J gene is TRBJ2-1, the V gene TRBV5-1, with D unresolved. The last part of the DNA fits TRBJ2-7 better; the J call may be wrong. The specimen was cord blood. The CDR3 bases are TGCGCCAGCAGCAATGCAAACGGGTACAATGAGCAGTACTTC. Translating it yields CASSNANGYNEQYF.